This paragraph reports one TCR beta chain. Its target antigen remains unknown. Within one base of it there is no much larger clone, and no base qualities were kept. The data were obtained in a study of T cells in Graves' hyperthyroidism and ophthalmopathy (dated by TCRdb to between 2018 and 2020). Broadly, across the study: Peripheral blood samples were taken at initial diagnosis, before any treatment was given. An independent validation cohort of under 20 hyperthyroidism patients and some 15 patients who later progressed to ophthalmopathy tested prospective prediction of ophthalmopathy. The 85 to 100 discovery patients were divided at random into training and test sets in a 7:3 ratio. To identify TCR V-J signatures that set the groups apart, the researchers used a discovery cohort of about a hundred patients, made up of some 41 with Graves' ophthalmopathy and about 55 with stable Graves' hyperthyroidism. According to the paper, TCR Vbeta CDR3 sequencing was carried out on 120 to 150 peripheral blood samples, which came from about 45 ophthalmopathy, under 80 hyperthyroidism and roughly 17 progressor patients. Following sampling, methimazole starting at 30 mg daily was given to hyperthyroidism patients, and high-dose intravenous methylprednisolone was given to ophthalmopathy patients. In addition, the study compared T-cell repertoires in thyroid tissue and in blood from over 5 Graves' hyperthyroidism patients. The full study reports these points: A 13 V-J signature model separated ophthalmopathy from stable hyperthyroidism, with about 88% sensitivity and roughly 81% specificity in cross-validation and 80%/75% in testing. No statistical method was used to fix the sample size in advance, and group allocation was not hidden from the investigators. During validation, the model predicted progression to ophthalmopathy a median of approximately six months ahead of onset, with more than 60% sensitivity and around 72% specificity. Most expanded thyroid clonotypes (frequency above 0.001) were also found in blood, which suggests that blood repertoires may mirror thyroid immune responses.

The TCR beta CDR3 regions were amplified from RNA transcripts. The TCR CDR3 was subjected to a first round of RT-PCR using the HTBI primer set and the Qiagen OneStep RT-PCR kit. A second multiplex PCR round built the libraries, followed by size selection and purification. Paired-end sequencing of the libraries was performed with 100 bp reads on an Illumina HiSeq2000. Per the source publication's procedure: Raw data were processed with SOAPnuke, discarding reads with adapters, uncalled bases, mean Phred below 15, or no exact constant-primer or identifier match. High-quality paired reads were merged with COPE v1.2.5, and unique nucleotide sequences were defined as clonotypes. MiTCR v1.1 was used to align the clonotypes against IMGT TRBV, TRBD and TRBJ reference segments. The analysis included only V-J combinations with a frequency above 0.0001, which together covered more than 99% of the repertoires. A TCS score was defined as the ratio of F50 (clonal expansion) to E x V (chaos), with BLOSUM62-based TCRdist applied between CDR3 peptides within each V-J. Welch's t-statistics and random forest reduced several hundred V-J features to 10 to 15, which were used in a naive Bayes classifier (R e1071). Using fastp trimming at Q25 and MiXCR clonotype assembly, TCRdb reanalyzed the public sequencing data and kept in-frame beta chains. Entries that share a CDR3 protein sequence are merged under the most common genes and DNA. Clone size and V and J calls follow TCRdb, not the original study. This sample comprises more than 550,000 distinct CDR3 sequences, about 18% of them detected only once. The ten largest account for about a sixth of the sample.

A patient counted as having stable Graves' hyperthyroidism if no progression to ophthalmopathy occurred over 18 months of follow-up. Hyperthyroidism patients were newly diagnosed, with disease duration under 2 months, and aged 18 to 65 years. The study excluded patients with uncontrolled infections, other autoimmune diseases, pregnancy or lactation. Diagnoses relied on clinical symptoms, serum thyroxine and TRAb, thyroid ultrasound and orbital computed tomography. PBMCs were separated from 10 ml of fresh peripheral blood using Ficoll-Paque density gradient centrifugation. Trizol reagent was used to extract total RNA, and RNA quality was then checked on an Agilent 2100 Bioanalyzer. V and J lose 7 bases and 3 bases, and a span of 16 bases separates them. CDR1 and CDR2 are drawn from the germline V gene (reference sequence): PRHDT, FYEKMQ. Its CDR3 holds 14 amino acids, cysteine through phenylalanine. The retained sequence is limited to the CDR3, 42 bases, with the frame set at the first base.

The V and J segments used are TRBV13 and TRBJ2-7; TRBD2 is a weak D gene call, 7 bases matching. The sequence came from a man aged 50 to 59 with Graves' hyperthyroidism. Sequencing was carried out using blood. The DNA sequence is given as TGTGCCAGCACCATCCGGGGGGCTAGCTACGAGCAGTACTTC. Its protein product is CASTIRGASYEQYF. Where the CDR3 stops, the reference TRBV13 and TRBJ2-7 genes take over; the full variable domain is AAGVIQSPRHLIKEKRETATLKCYPIPRHDTVYWYQQGPGQDPQFLISFYEKMQSDKGSIPDRFSAQQFSDYHSELNMSSLELGDSALYFCASTIRGASYEQYFGPGTRLTVT.